These 5 T cell receptor beta chains were sequenced from one sample in a study of shared clonotypes between healthy human individuals (dated by TCRdb to between 2020 and 2021). Libraries were built with the immunoSEQ multiplex PCR assay. TCRdb limited this immuneACCESS table to in-frame rearrangements with V and J called. A share of clones is missing; checked studies link under half to unresolved V genes, and the rest is unexplained. The sample data list 2,100,000 or so clones, and almost 96% of these were observed just once. Around 0.13% of the sample rests with the top ten. The specimen was naive CD4+ T cells sorted from blood. The cell subset or site label corresponds to: CD45RA+ positively selected. All receptors come from a man aged 18 to 30 in good health.

The chain joins TRBV27 to TRBJ1-6, with 9 bases identical to TRBD1. The V gene's germline CDR1 is MNHEY and CDR2 SMNVEV (reference sequence). With V trimmed by 0 bases and J by 9 bases, 12 bases remained unmatched. This CDR3 region has 18 residues. CDR3 amino acids: CASSLSHAQGADSSPLHF. The CDR3 DNA reads as TGTGCCAGCAGTTTATCGCACGCACAGGGGGCGGATAGTTCACCCCTCCACTTT.

The chain joins TRBV5-6 to TRBJ2-2, with D hard to call. V was cut by 4 bases and J by 3 bases, with 4 bases left in between. The CDR3 is 12 residues long. Germline V gives CDR1 SGHDT, CDR2 YYEEEE. Written as DNA, the CDR3 is TGTGCCAGCAGCCACGACACCGGGGAGCTGTTTTTT. Its protein is CASSHDTGELFF.

The chain links TRBV18 to TRBJ1-2; D remains ambiguous. Germline V gene data show CDR1 as KGHSH and CDR2 as LQKENI. V was cut by 3 bases and J by 2 bases, with 10 bases left in between. This CDR3 region has 14 residues. CDR3 nucleotide sequence: TGTGCCAGCTCACCCGAACAAAGCAACTATGGCTACACCTTC. Protein product: CASSPEQSNYGYTF.

The rearrangement uses TRBV6-5 and TRBJ2-7, with D possibly TRBD2 on 7 matching bases. This CDR3 comprises 14 residues. The V and J ends lost 5 bases and 1 base respectively, with 12 bases between them. The germline V gene has CDR1 MNHEY and CDR2 SVGAGI. CDR3: CASSPAGASYEQYF. Written as DNA, the CDR3 is TGTGCCAGCAGTCCGGCGGGGGCTTCCTACGAGCAGTACTTC.

The genes are TRBV29-1 and TRBJ1-1; D is ambiguous. The CDR3 consists of 11 residues. CDR1 SQVTM and CDR2 ANQGSEA come from the germline V gene. Here the CDR3 reads CSSTYGTEAFF. The CDR3 nucleotides read TGCAGTTCGACATATGGCACTGAAGCTTTCTTT.